Shown below are 12 T cell receptor beta chains from a single sample sequenced in a study of CD8+ T cells in alopecia areata. After isolation, RNA underwent reverse transcription to generate cDNA as the sequencing template. TCRdb's table, derived via immunoSEQ multiplex PCR, lists solely in-frame clones and lacks some. The sample consists of some 170,000 clones, about 66% of them appearing once. This specimen consisted of CD8+ T cells sorted from blood, obtained at week 0. These receptors were obtained from a human donor with alopecia areata.

The V and J genes are TRBV27 and TRBJ2-2, with 7 bases lining up with TRBD1. CDR1 MNHEY and CDR2 SMNVEV come from the germline V gene (reference sequence). The CDR3 runs 15 residues. V lost 6 bases and J lost 0; bases outside the gene matches: 4. CDR3 in amino acids: CASSLGQPNTGELFF. The CDR3 DNA reads as TGTGCCAGCAGCCTGGGACAGCCGAACACCGGGGAGCTGTTTTTT.

In its sample, this clone was seen once. The rearrangement links TRBV4-1 to TRBJ1-2, with 7 nucleotides matching TRBD1. V dropped 3 bases and J dropped 6; count of bases not matched to a gene: 7. Germline lookup yields CDR1 MGHRA and CDR2 YSYEKL. This CDR3 spans 14 amino acids. CDR3 sequence (DNA): TGCGCCAGCAGCCATTTCAGGGGGATGGATGGCTACACCTTC. It encodes CASSHFRGMDGYTF.

Comment on this clone: At one end, the junction sequence differs from germline, possibly due to a read error. J is TRBJ2-2 and V is TRBV6-4; D is possibly TRBD1 (5 bases). The germline V gene has CDR1 MRHNA and CDR2 SNTAGT. This CDR3 is built from 14 residues. The CDR3 nucleotides read TGTGCCAGCAGTGACTCGGAAGGGGCCGGAGAGCTGTTTTTT. It encodes CASSDSEGAGELFF.

The genes are TRBV13 and TRBJ2-7; a weak D match, TRBD2 (5 bases). From germline, CDR1 is PRHDT and CDR2 FYEKMQ (reference sequence). V was pared by 4 bases and J by 7 bases, with 20 bases between. The CDR3 totals 15 residues. The CDR3 sequence is CASSSRRGQVREQYF. In DNA, the CDR3 is TGTGCCAGCAGCTCCCGCCGCGGGCAGGTGAGGGAGCAGTACTTC.

V gene TRBV27 combines with J gene TRBJ2-3, with TRBD1 matching over 8 bases. CDR1 MNHEY and CDR2 SMNVEV come from the germline V gene (reference sequence). The CDR3 extends over 16 amino acids. Losses at the gene ends were 4 bases for V and 6 bases for J; bases not matched to a gene: 12. The CDR3 here is CASSSGLGRGQDTQYF. The CDR3, as DNA: TGTGCCAGCAGTTCCGGCCTGGGCAGGGGGCAGGATACGCAGTATTTT.

This chain joins TRBV10-3 and TRBJ2-3; D remains ambiguous. CDR3 length equals 12 residues. V lost 0 bases, J lost 10 bases, and 8 bases lay in between. The V gene's germline CDR1 is ENHRY and CDR2 SYGVKD. DNA for the CDR3: TGTGCCATCAGTGAGTCGCAGGCGGCGCAGTATTTT. This sequence encodes CAISESQAAQYF.

There are a few counts of this clone. The genes are TRBV7-9 and TRBJ1-1; no definite D call. Germline CDR1 SEHNR, CDR2 FQNEAQ (reference sequence). V was cut by 5 bases and J by 5 bases, with 12 bases left in between. This CDR3 is built from 13 residues. The CDR3 region is CASSPRVGTEAFF. DNA for the CDR3: TGTGCCAGCAGCCCCCGGGTAGGGACTGAAGCTTTCTTT.

The rearrangement uses TRBV29-1 and TRBJ2-7, with D perhaps matching TRBD1 (6 bases). The germline gives CDR1 SQVTM, CDR2 ANQGSEA. V was trimmed by 2 bases and J by 4 bases, leaving 21 bases between them. This CDR3 is built from 16 residues. The CDR3 DNA reads as TGCAGCGTTGAACTTGACAGGCCGTCACACCCATACGAGCAGTACTTC. This encodes CSVELDRPSHPYEQYF.

The V and J genes are TRBV30 and TRBJ1-4; D may be TRBD1 (6 bases). CDR1 and CDR2 (germline): GTSNPN, SVGIG (reference sequence). The V gene lost 7 bases and the J gene lost 3 bases, with 12 bases spanning the gap. CDR3 length: 13 amino acids. CDR3 sequence (DNA): TGTGCCTACCAGGGGTCCGCTAATGAAAAACTGTTTTTT. Amino acids: CAYQGSANEKLFF.

The gene calls are TRBV7-8 and TRBJ2-7; a possible D gene is TRBD1 (5 bases). The CDR3 is made up of 14 amino acids. Germline V CDR1 and CDR2: SGHVS, FQNEAQ. V was pared by 0 bases and J by 1 base, with 7 bases between. Here the CDR3 reads CASSLADTSYEQYF. For the CDR3, the DNA is TGTGCCAGCAGCTTAGCGGACACATCCTACGAGCAGTACTTC.

The chain is built from TRBV9 and TRBJ2-1; 9 bases are shared with TRBD2. There are 14 residues in the CDR3. Germline V CDR1 and CDR2: SGDLS, YYNGEE. The J segment lost 7 bases and the V segment lost 3 bases, leaving 5 bases of the junction unmatched. DNA for the CDR3: TGTGCCAGCAGCGAAGCTACTAGCGGGAATGAGCAGTTCTTC. Translation gives CASSEATSGNEQFF.

CDR3 sequence reads: CASKRRNGFF. For the CDR3, the DNA is TGTGCCAGTAAGAGACGGAATGGTTTCTTT. The V gene is TRBV19, the J gene TRBJ1-1; D is unclear. CDR1 LNHDA and CDR2 SQIVND come from the germline V gene (reference sequence). This CDR3 is built from 10 residues. Trimming removed 7 bases from V and 13 bases from J, with 13 bases in between.